Listed here are 18 T cell receptor beta chains from one sample, sequenced in a study of shared clonotypes between healthy human individuals. TCRdb's table, derived via immunoSEQ multiplex PCR, lists solely in-frame clones and lacks some. The repertoire holds about 2.1 million clones, with 80% to 95% as singletons. Naive CD8 isolation took CD45RO-negative cells positively selected for CCR7 and excluded terminally differentiated effector memory CD45RA+ cells. Sequences were obtained from naive CD8+ T cells from PBMCs. These receptors all stem from a man aged 18-30 years in good health. Some clones in this sample may be carry-over from other donors' samples.

The chain has TRBV5-6 and TRBJ2-1, with D perhaps given as TRBD1 or TRBD2 (5 bases each). From germline, CDR1 is SGHDT and CDR2 YYEEEE. The CDR3 extends over 12 amino acids. Trimming stripped 3 bases from V and 10 bases from J, with 11 bases between. CDR3 DNA sequence: TGTGCCAGCAGCTCGGGACGGAGGGAGCAGTTCTTC. Protein: CASSSGRREQFF.

In its sample, this clone was seen once. The J gene is TRBJ1-2, the V gene TRBV14; maybe TRBD1 (6 bases). This CDR3 has 15 residues. In germline, CDR1 is SGHDN, CDR2 FVKESK. The germline V and J ends were trimmed by 3 bases and 5 bases, with 16 bases remaining between them. The CDR3 spells CASSQNNRVDYGYTF. The CDR3 DNA sequence: TGTGCCAGCAGCCAGAACAACAGGGTGGATTATGGCTACACCTTC.

This clone has a single count. The rearrangement joins TRBV7-9 to TRBJ2-3; TRBD1 is a possible D gene (5 bases). Germline lookup yields CDR1 SEHNR and CDR2 FQNEAQ (reference sequence). The CDR3 has 16 residues. The germline V and J ends were trimmed by 2 bases and 4 bases, with 16 bases remaining between them. For the CDR3, the DNA is TGTGCCAGCAGCTTAAACCGGGCAGGGTGGCCAGATACGCAGTATTTT. Its protein is CASSLNRAGWPDTQYF.

A note on this clone: The sample has other DNA sequences that encode this CDR3 too. V and J are TRBV5-1 and TRBJ2-7; D remains ambiguous. Per germline, CDR1 SGHRS and CDR2 YFSETQ. The CDR3 spans 12 residues. Trimming removed 1 base from V and 3 bases from J, with 5 bases in between. CDR3 region: CASSLSSYEQYF. CDR3 coding DNA: TGCGCCAGCAGCTTGTCTAGCTACGAGCAGTACTTC.

The V and J genes are TRBV5-1 and TRBJ2-7, with 10 bases lining up with TRBD2. V trimming: 4 bases; J trimming: 0 bases; junction bases outside the gene matches: 7. Germline V gene data show CDR1 as SGHRS and CDR2 as YFSETQ. This CDR3 has 16 residues. Here the CDR3 reads CASSLPQREGSYEQYF. The CDR3 bases are TGCGCCAGCAGCCTGCCTCAGCGGGAGGGCTCCTACGAGCAGTACTTC.

The chain links TRBV6-5 to TRBJ2-1, with 7 bases that match TRBD1. The germline V gene has CDR1 MNHEY and CDR2 SVGAGI. The trim removed 6 bases at V and 5 bases at J, leaving 1 base unmatched. The CDR3 contains 12 residues. The CDR3 DNA reads as TGTGCCAGCAGCACAGGGGACAATGAGCAGTTCTTC. It specifies CASSTGDNEQFF.

This clone showed up just once. This chain joins TRBV4-3 and TRBJ2-7; a possible D gene is TRBD2 (6 bases). The germline V and J ends were trimmed by 0 bases and 2 bases, with 14 bases remaining between them. The CDR3 loop spans 16 amino acids. Germline CDR1 LGHNA, CDR2 YSLEER. The CDR3 reads CASSQDWGEGTYEQYF. The CDR3 DNA reads TGCGCCAGCAGCCAAGATTGGGGGGAAGGGACCTACGAGCAGTACTTC.

CDR3: CASSLTFEQFF. The CDR3 bases are TGCGCCAGCAGTTTAACTTTTGAGCAGTTCTTC. The chain links TRBV5-1 to TRBJ2-1; D remains unclear. The germline V gene encodes CDR1 SGHRS and CDR2 YFSETQ. The V end lost 5 bases, the J end lost 9 bases, and 9 bases lay between the germline ends. The CDR3 contains 11 residues.

This clone has more than one count but fewer than ten. The chain is built from TRBV27 and TRBJ2-1; a possible D gene is TRBD2 (5 bases). V gave up 8 bases and J gave up 3 bases, with 8 bases separating them. From germline, CDR1 is MNHEY and CDR2 SMNVEV (reference sequence). CDR3 length: 12 amino acids. CDR3 coding DNA: TGTGCCAGCGCTAGCCTCTACAATGAGCAGTTCTTC. It specifies CASASLYNEQFF.

Worth noting for this clone: The same CDR3 can be traced to other DNA sequences in this sample. V and J are TRBV19 and TRBJ2-1, with a weak D call TRBD2 (6 bases). Trimming removed 5 bases from V and 10 bases from J, with 9 bases in between. CDR1 and CDR2 (germline): LNHDA, SQIVND (reference sequence). CDR3 length: 11 amino acids. The CDR3 here is CASSWGGEQFF. The CDR3 DNA is TGTGCCAGTAGTTGGGGAGGAGAGCAGTTCTTC.

The J gene is TRBJ2-7, the V gene TRBV4-1, with TRBD1 matching 8 bases. Germline CDR1 and CDR2: MGHRA and YSYEKL. The CDR3 is made up of 14 amino acids. V gave up 3 bases and J gave up 5 bases; unmatched junction bases: 6. Written as DNA, the CDR3 is TGCGCCAGCAGCCAGGCAGGGGGCGGGAACGAGCAGTACTTC. Translating it yields CASSQAGGGNEQYF.

This chain connects TRBV7-9 to TRBJ2-7; D may match TRBD1 or TRBD2 (5 bases each). Between the trimmed V and J ends, which lost 5 bases and 4 bases, there was a span of 15 bases. CDR1 is SEHNR, CDR2 FQNEAQ, per germline (reference sequence). The CDR3 is made up of 14 amino acids. The CDR3 spells CASSPAGTPYEQYF. The CDR3, as DNA: TGTGCCAGCAGCCCCGCCGGGACCCCTTACGAGCAGTACTTC.

This clone has a single count. This rearrangement joins TRBV11-2 to TRBJ1-2, with a tentative D call TRBD1 (6 bases). This CDR3 contains 15 residues. V gave up 5 bases and J gave up 6 bases, with 19 bases separating them. Germline assignment: CDR1 SGHAT and CDR2 FQNNGV. CDR3 in amino acids: CASSPTRGGGDGYTF. Written as DNA, the CDR3 is TGTGCCAGCAGCCCCACCCGGGGAGGGGGTGATGGCTACACCTTC.

The V gene is TRBV4-1, the J gene TRBJ2-5; D call uncertain. The CDR3 runs to 14 residues. Trimming shortened V by 4 bases and J by 0 bases, and 9 bases separated the two germline ends. Germline V gives CDR1 MGHRA, CDR2 YSYEKL. The CDR3 DNA reads as TGCGCCAGCAGCCCCTACGGCAACCAAGAGACCCAGTACTTC. Protein product: CASSPYGNQETQYF.

This chain uses TRBV15 with TRBJ2-3; D unresolved. Germline values: CDR1 LNHNV, CDR2 YYDKDF (reference sequence). The CDR3 consists of 13 residues. V gave up 5 bases and J gave up 6 bases, with 12 bases separating them. CDR3 coding DNA: TGTGCCACCAGCCAACTCCCCTCGGATACGCAGTATTTT. This gives the protein CATSQLPSDTQYF.

This clone has just one count. This sequence joins TRBV5-4 and TRBJ2-7; D unresolved. This CDR3 is 14 amino acids long. V was trimmed by 4 bases and J by 3 bases, leaving 14 bases between them. Germline CDR1 SGHNT, CDR2 YYREEE (reference sequence). CDR3 bases: TGTGCCAGCAGCCCCCTTGGTGGGTTCTACGAGCAGTACTTC. As protein: CASSPLGGFYEQYF.

Of note for this clone: At the DNA level, this CDR3 is encoded by other sequences in the same sample as well. The V gene is TRBV27, the J gene TRBJ1-2; 10 bases fit TRBD1. This CDR3 is 13 amino acids long. The trim removed 3 bases at V and 7 bases at J, leaving 2 bases unmatched. Germline V gene data show CDR1 as MNHEY and CDR2 as SMNVEV (reference sequence). The CDR3 DNA is TGTGCCAGCAGTTTGGGGACAGGGGCTGGCTACACCTTC. This codes for CASSLGTGAGYTF.

Points on this clone: The identical CDR3 is also encoded by other nucleotide sequences in the sample. This chain links TRBV27 with TRBJ2-1; 13 nucleotides match TRBD2. The CDR3 covers 15 residues. The V gene end was trimmed by 5 bases and the J gene end by 7 bases; junction bases not matched to a gene: 5. The V gene's germline CDR1 is MNHEY and CDR2 SMNVEV (reference sequence). The DNA of the CDR3 is TGTGCCAGCAGTCCGGGACTAGCGGGAATAAATGAGCAGTTCTTC. This translates into CASSPGLAGINEQFF.